This entry lists 13 T cell receptor beta chains sequenced from one sample in a study of CD8+CD57+ T cells in acquired aplastic anemia. The template used for profiling TCR beta VDJ and CDR3 was genomic DNA. Via MiXCR, TCRdb re-called the reads, giving one row per CDR3 protein. The sample comprises about 160,000 distinct CDR3 sequences, about 45% of which are singletons, and about 2.6% rests with the top ten. In patients chosen for sequencing, flow cytometry had shown CD8+CD57+ cell expansion. Material: sorted CD4+, CD8+, or CD8+CD57+ T cells (not recorded which) from PBMCs. All receptors come from a human donor with aplastic anemia.

This clonotype was picked up many times. The V call is TRBV5-1, the J call TRBJ2-3; 11 nucleotides line up with TRBD2. CDR3 length: 18 residues. The junction had 9 bases not matched to a gene; V was cut back by 0 bases and J by 3 bases. Germline values: CDR1 SGHRS, CDR2 YFSETQ. CDR3 coding DNA: TGCGCCAGCAGCTTGGAGTCTAGCGGGAGGCTCACGACAGATACGCAGTATTTT. It is translated as CASSLESSGRLTTDTQYF.

The genes are TRBV20-1 and TRBJ1-6; no clear D gene. Per germline, CDR1 DFQATT and CDR2 SNEGSKA (reference sequence). The germline V and J ends were trimmed by 0 bases and 8 bases, with 5 bases remaining between them. CDR3 size: 12 residues. The CDR3 sequence: CSARDRDSPLHF. CDR3 sequence (DNA): TGCAGTGCTAGAGATCGGGATTCACCCCTCCACTTT.

The V gene is TRBV9, the J gene TRBJ2-3; D call uncertain. In germline, CDR1 is SGDLS, CDR2 YYNGEE. V gave up 3 bases and J gave up 5 bases, with 10 bases separating them. This CDR3 has 13 residues. The CDR3 loop reads CASSAALRDTQYF. The CDR3 coding sequence is TGTGCCAGCAGCGCAGCCCTAAGAGATACGCAGTATTTT.

This clonotype was counted many times. The rearrangement links TRBV3-1 to TRBJ1-1; no reliable D call. V dropped 2 bases and J dropped 6 bases, with 10 bases sitting between them. CDR3 length: 13 residues. Germline V gene data show CDR1 as LGHDT and CDR2 as YNNKEL (reference sequence). CDR3 in DNA: TGTGCCAGCAGCCAATTCATAGGAGCTGAAGCTTTCTTT. The encoded protein is CASSQFIGAEAFF.

Regarding this clonotype: A much larger clone lies a single base off, so this may be a read error. The chain employs TRBV9 and TRBJ2-1; a possible D gene is TRBD2 (6 bases). The V gene's germline CDR1 is SGDLS and CDR2 YYNGEE. The length of the CDR3 is 16 residues. V lost 7 bases and J 3 bases, leaving 20 bases between the germline ends. Written as DNA, the CDR3 is TGTGCCAGCGGCTTAACGGGGTCCGGGAGCTACAATGAGCAGTTCTTC. Translation: CASGLTGSGSYNEQFF.

The chain joins TRBV7-8 to TRBJ2-5; tentatively, D is TRBD2 (5 bases). V was shortened by 8 bases and J by 4 bases, with 14 bases between the two germline ends. The V gene's germline CDR1 is SGHVS and CDR2 FQNEAQ. This CDR3 comprises 13 residues. The CDR3 loop is CASYRRVGETQYF. CDR3 nucleotide sequence: TGTGCCAGCTATAGGCGGGTGGGAGAGACCCAGTACTTC.

J is TRBJ2-1 and V is TRBV27; no clear D. CDR1 is MNHEY and CDR2 is SMNVEV in the germline V gene (reference sequence). This CDR3 region has 15 residues. The V end lost 3 bases, the J end lost 3 bases, and 12 bases lay between the germline ends. Here the CDR3 DNA reads TGTGCCAGCAGTTTTGTCCCAGCAGGCTACAATGAGCAGTTCTTC. Translation: CASSFVPAGYNEQFF.

A note on this clonotype: A much more abundant neighbour one base away suggests this may be a read error. V and J are TRBV11-3 and TRBJ2-7; D perhaps matches TRBD2 (5 bases). This CDR3 region has 13 residues. With 3 bases removed from V and 5 bases from J, the gap between germline ends came to 11 bases. Germline-derived CDR1 and CDR2 are SGHNT and YENEEA. The CDR3 loop is CASSFLDGDEQYF. CDR3 DNA: TGTGCCAGCAGCTTCCTGGACGGGGACGAGCAGTACTTC.

The chain joins TRBV15 to TRBJ2-6; perhaps TRBD1 as D (6 bases). The germline V gene encodes CDR1 LNHNV and CDR2 YYDKDF (reference sequence). The CDR3 spans 17 residues. Trimming removed 1 base at V and 0 bases at J, with 10 bases between. The CDR3, as DNA: TGTGCCACCAGCAGAGTAGGGGGTTACTCTGGGGCCAACGTCCTGACTTTC. Translating gives CATSRVGGYSGANVLTF. Full variable domain (missing parts from reference TRBV15 and TRBJ2-6): DAMVIQNPRYQVTQFGKPVTLSCSQTLNHNVMYWYQQKSSQAPKLLFHYYDKDFNNEADTPDNFQSRRPNTSFCFLDIRSPGLGDTAMYLCATSRVGGYSGANVLTFGAGSRLTVL.

This chain links TRBV24-1 with TRBJ2-1; D is perhaps TRBD1 (5 bases). Between the trimmed V and J ends, which lost 1 base and 3 bases, there was a span of 6 bases. This CDR3 has 14 amino acids. Germline V CDR1 and CDR2: KGHDR, SFDVKD. CDR3: CATSDFTGYNEQFF. DNA of the CDR3: TGTGCCACCAGTGATTTTACAGGCTACAATGAGCAGTTCTTC.

The chain is built from TRBV15 and TRBJ2-7; 12 nucleotides match TRBD2. V dropped 0 bases and J dropped 5; count of bases not matched to a gene: 11. This CDR3 is 18 amino acids long. Germline loops: CDR1 LNHNV, CDR2 YYDKDF (reference sequence). The CDR3 here is CATSRDAWASGRANEQYF. The CDR3 region has the DNA TGTGCCACCAGCAGAGATGCGTGGGCTAGCGGGAGGGCCAACGAGCAGTACTTC.

This clonotype occurred once. The V and J genes are TRBV29-1 and TRBJ1-2; 7 bases map to TRBD1. Germline trimming cut 6 bases from V and 6 bases from J; bases unmatched to any gene: 10. Germline CDR1 SQVTM, CDR2 ANQGSEA. The CDR3 is made up of 13 amino acids. The DNA of the CDR3 is TGCAGCGTAGGTGGACAGGCGACTAATGGCTACACCTTC. It yields the protein CSVGGQATNGYTF.

Ten or more counts support this clonotype. The chain recombines TRBV5-1 with TRBJ2-2, with no clear D. The V end was cut by 1 base, the J end by 0 bases, with 7 bases between. The CDR3 has 15 residues. Per germline, CDR1 SGHRS and CDR2 YFSETQ. The CDR3: CASSLTESNTGELFF. The CDR3 nucleotides read TGCGCCAGCAGCTTGACCGAATCGAACACCGGGGAGCTGTTTTTT.